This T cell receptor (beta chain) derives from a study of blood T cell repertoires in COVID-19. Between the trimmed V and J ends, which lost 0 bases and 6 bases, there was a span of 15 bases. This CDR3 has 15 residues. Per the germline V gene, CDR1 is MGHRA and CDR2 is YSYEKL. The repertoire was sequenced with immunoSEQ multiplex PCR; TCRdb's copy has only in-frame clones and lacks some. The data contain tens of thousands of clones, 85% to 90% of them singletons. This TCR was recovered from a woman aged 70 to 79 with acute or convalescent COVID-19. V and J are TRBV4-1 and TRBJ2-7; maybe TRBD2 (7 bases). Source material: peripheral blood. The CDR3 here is CASSQDPGGHGEQYV. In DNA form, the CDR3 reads TGCGCCAGCAGCCAAGATCCGGGGGGCCATGGCGAGCAGTACGTC.